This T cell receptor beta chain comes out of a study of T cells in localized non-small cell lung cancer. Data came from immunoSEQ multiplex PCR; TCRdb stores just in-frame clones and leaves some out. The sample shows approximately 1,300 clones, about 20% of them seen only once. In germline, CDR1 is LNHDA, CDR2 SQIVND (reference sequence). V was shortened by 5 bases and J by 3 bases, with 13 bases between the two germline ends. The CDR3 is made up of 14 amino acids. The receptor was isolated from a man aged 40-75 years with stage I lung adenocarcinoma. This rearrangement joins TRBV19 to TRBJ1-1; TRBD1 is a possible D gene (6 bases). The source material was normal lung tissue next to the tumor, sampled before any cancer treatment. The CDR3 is CASSEGGAYTEAFF. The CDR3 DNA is TGTGCCAGTAGTGAGGGGGGAGCGTACACTGAAGCTTTCTTT.